The 29 T cell receptor beta chains presented below share a single source sample, sequenced in a study of long-term antiretroviral therapy in people with HIV. At survey level, the immunoSEQ assay was run in its v3.0 version. The protocol was immunoSEQ multiplex PCR, while the TCRdb copy is restricted to in-frame clones and leaves out a portion. Of 17,000 or so clones in the sample, more than 85% were seen once. Sequencing used unsorted PBMCs, obtained 0.3 years after starting antiretroviral therapy. The receptor set was obtained from a man aged 55-75 years with HIV.

As DNA, the CDR3 is TGTGCCAGCAGCCTGATCGGGACAGGGGACCTCGAGCAGTACTTC. It specifies CASSLIGTGDLEQYF. This rearrangement joins TRBV6-5 to TRBJ2-7; 10 nucleotides align to TRBD1. With V trimmed by 6 bases and J by 6 bases, 11 bases remained unmatched. Per germline, CDR1 MNHEY and CDR2 SVGAGI. CDR3 length equals 15 residues.

The chain couples TRBV9 to TRBJ2-3; D unclear. CDR3 length: 11 amino acids. V was shortened by 7 bases and J by 1 base, with 4 bases between the two germline ends. The V gene's germline CDR1 is SGDLS and CDR2 YYNGEE. The CDR3: CASGGTDTQYF. In nucleotides, the CDR3 is TGTGCCAGCGGCGGCACAGATACGCAGTATTTT.

This chain uses TRBV5-1 with TRBJ2-5, with no clear D. The J call may be incorrect, as the DNA end agrees better with TRBJ2-7. Germline lookup yields CDR1 SGHRS and CDR2 YFSETQ. This CDR3 spans 14 amino acids. The CDR3 protein is CASSLWADTYEQYF. Here the CDR3 DNA reads TGCGCCAGCAGCTTGTGGGCGGATACCTACGAGCAGTACTTC.

The rearrangement uses TRBV5-5 and TRBJ2-7; 9 bases are shared with TRBD1. Per germline, CDR1 SGHKS and CDR2 YYEKEE (reference sequence). With 4 bases clipped from V and 4 bases from J, the junction kept 3 bases outside the gene matches. This CDR3 contains 13 residues. In DNA, the CDR3 is TGTGCCAGCAGCCTACAGGGGGCTTACGAGCAGTACTTC. Protein sequence: CASSLQGAYEQYF.

This rearrangement joins TRBV9 to TRBJ2-2; no reliable D call. Trimming removed 3 bases from V and 7 bases from J, with 13 bases in between. Germline assignment: CDR1 SGDLS and CDR2 YYNGEE. The CDR3 totals 14 residues. CDR3 in DNA: TGTGCCAGCAGCGATAGACCACTCGACGGGGAGCTGTTTTTT. It is translated as CASSDRPLDGELFF.

J is TRBJ2-5 and V is TRBV19; 9 bases align to TRBD2. Germline V CDR1 and CDR2: LNHDA, SQIVND (reference sequence). This CDR3 is 14 amino acids long. J was trimmed by 7 bases and V by 5 bases; bases with no gene match: 8. CDR3 sequence (DNA): TGTGCCAGTAGTGTTAGCGGGAGCCTTGGGACCCAGTACTTC. Translated, it gives CASSVSGSLGTQYF.

In DNA, the CDR3 is TGCGCCAGCAGTCGCGACCCGGGACTAGCGTCCGGGGAGCTGTTTTTT. As protein: CASSRDPGLASGELFF. The chain combines TRBV5-1 with TRBJ2-2; 10 bases are shared with TRBD2. J lost 6 bases, V lost 5 bases, and 10 bases had no gene match. The CDR3 has 16 amino acids. Germline V gene data show CDR1 as SGHRS and CDR2 as YFSETQ.

The chain joins TRBV6-6 to TRBJ2-7; no definite D call. The germline V gene encodes CDR1 MNHNY and CDR2 SVGAGI (reference sequence). V was clipped by 5 bases and J by 4 bases, with 9 bases between them. The CDR3 contains 12 residues. DNA for the CDR3: TGTGCCAGCAGTCCTCGAACTTACGAGCAGTACTTC. Translated: CASSPRTYEQYF.

The chain carries TRBV7-2 and TRBJ2-7, with D uncertain. The germline gives CDR1 SGHTA, CDR2 FQGNSA. V shed 3 bases and J shed 0 bases, with 9 bases lying between them. The CDR3 spans 14 residues. The CDR3 region is CASSFTYYSYEQYF. CDR3 coding DNA: TGTGCCAGCAGCTTTACCTATTACTCCTACGAGCAGTACTTC. The full variable domain, rest sourced from reference TRBV7-2 and TRBJ2-7, is GAGVSQSPSNKVTEKGKDVELRCDPISGHTALYWYRQSLGQGLEFLIYFQGNSAPDKSGLPSDRFSAERTGGSVSTLTIQRTQQEDSAVYLCASSFTYYSYEQYFGPGTRLTVT.

The rearrangement uses TRBV18 and TRBJ1-5, with D tentatively TRBD1 (6 bases). Germline V lookup: CDR1 KGHSH, CDR2 LQKENI. Trimming cost V 2 bases and J 6 bases, with 11 bases left between them. The CDR3 runs to 14 residues. CDR3 in amino acids: CASSPRQGSQPQHF. CDR3 sequence (DNA): TGTGCCAGCTCACCAAGGCAGGGGAGTCAGCCCCAGCATTTT.

The chain carries TRBV5-4 and TRBJ2-1, with 10 bases that match TRBD2. This CDR3 spans 15 amino acids. The V segment lost 5 bases and the J segment 14 bases; nucleotides outside the gene matches: 16. Looked up from germline, CDR1 is SGHNT and CDR2 is YYREEE (reference sequence). The CDR3: CASSSSSGSRGSKFF. The CDR3 DNA follows: TGTGCCAGCAGTTCTTCTAGCGGGAGCCGAGGTTCGAAGTTCTTC.

The chain employs TRBV6-1 and TRBJ2-5; D call uncertain. From germline, CDR1 is MNHNS and CDR2 SASEGT. V lost 4 bases and J 2 bases, leaving 11 bases between the germline ends. CDR3 length equals 14 residues. The CDR3 DNA reads TGTGCCAGCAGTGCAGTGACACTTCAAGAGACCCAGTACTTC. Amino acids: CASSAVTLQETQYF.

The V gene is TRBV7-9, the J gene TRBJ2-4, with D possibly being TRBD2 (5 bases). The CDR3 has 13 amino acids. Trimming cost V 3 bases and J 7 bases, with 10 bases left between them. Germline V CDR1 and CDR2: SEHNR, FQNEAQ (reference sequence). In DNA, the CDR3 is TGTGCCAGCAGCTTTAGAGGGAACAACATTCAGTACTTC. Translation: CASSFRGNNIQYF.

V is TRBV5-1 and J is TRBJ2-7, with TRBD1 matching 11 bases. The CDR3 is 16 amino acids. Losses at the gene ends were 0 bases for V and 9 bases for J; bases not matched to a gene: 11. Germline V gives CDR1 SGHRS, CDR2 YFSETQ. CDR3 DNA sequence: TGCGCCAGCAGCTTGGCTCCGCCAACCGGGACAGGGGGGCAGTACTTC. Its translation is CASSLAPPTGTGGQYF.

This clone was counted only a few times. The chain recombines TRBV11-2 with TRBJ1-1; TRBD1 is a possible D gene (5 bases). Germline-derived CDR1 and CDR2 are SGHAT and FQNNGV. With 3 bases removed from V and 5 bases from J, the gap between germline ends came to 10 bases. There are 13 residues in the CDR3. As DNA, the CDR3 is TGTGCCAGCAGCTTCGGGCAGGGAACTGAAGCTTTCTTT. Its protein product is CASSFGQGTEAFF.

The chain recombines TRBV7-2 with TRBJ2-7; D is possibly TRBD2 (5 bases). Between the trimmed V and J ends, which lost 3 bases and 1 base, there was a span of 10 bases. Germline V gene data show CDR1 as SGHTA and CDR2 as FQGNSA. CDR3 length: 14 residues. CDR3 protein: CASSFGAGSYEQYF. Written as DNA, the CDR3 is TGTGCCAGCAGCTTTGGTGCGGGTTCCTACGAGCAGTACTTC.

This chain connects TRBV7-2 to TRBJ1-6; D may be TRBD1 (6 bases). This CDR3 comprises 16 residues. Germline V lookup: CDR1 SGHTA, CDR2 FQGNSA. V was trimmed by 6 bases and J by 9 bases, leaving 21 bases between them. The CDR3 nucleotides read TGTGCCAGCAGTAGGGTCCGCTGGACAGAGGGTTCACCCCTCCACTTT. Translated: CASSRVRWTEGSPLHF.

The rearrangement links TRBV2 to TRBJ2-4; D may be TRBD1 or TRBD2 (5 bases each). V was clipped by 6 bases and J by 6 bases, with 9 bases between them. This CDR3 is 12 amino acids long. The germline V gene has CDR1 SNHLY and CDR2 FYNNEI. CDR3 in DNA: TGTGCCAGCAGGCCGGGGACAAACATTCAGTACTTC. Protein product: CASRPGTNIQYF. Drawing the rest from reference TRBV2 and TRBJ2-4, the complete variable domain is EPEVTQTPSHQVTQMGQEVILRCVPISNHLYFYWYRQILGQKVEFLVSFYNNEISEKSEIFDDQFSVERPDGSNFTLKIRSTKLEDSAMYFCASRPGTNIQYFGAGTRLSVL.

V gene TRBV5-1 combines with J gene TRBJ2-3; TRBD1 agrees at 7 bases. With V trimmed by 2 bases and J by 5 bases, 5 bases remained unmatched. The CDR3 contains 14 residues. Germline lookup yields CDR1 SGHRS and CDR2 YFSETQ. CDR3 sequence: CASSLEGAGDTQYF. The DNA for the CDR3 is TGCGCCAGCAGCTTAGAGGGGGCCGGAGATACGCAGTATTTT.

The chain links TRBV11-3 to TRBJ2-1; 10 nucleotides align to TRBD2. This CDR3 comprises 15 residues. Germline CDR1 SGHNT, CDR2 YENEEA. The V gene end was trimmed by 4 bases and the J gene end by 4 bases; junction bases not matched to a gene: 4. CDR3 protein: CASSSVAGGYNEQFF. DNA of the CDR3: TGTGCCAGCAGCTCGGTAGCGGGAGGTTACAATGAGCAGTTCTTC. Looking up the rest from reference TRBV11-3 and TRBJ2-1 gives the full variable domain: EAGVVQSPRYKIIEKKQPVAFWCNPISGHNTLYWYLQNLGQGPELLIRYENEEAVDDSQLPKDRFSAERLKGVDSTLKIQPAELGDSAVYLCASSSVAGGYNEQFFGPGTRLTVL.

This chain links TRBV6-5 with TRBJ1-2; D is ambiguous. Germline CDR1 and CDR2: MNHEY and SVGAGI. The CDR3 is made up of 16 amino acids. V gave up 2 bases and J gave up 8 bases, with 21 bases separating them. The CDR3 nucleotides are TGTGCCAGCAGTTACAGCGGATATCAGACATCGCGGGGCTACACCTTC. This gives the protein CASSYSGYQTSRGYTF.

The chain combines TRBV5-1 with TRBJ2-4; D possibly uses TRBD1 or TRBD2 (6 bases each). CDR1 SGHRS and CDR2 YFSETQ come from the germline V gene. The CDR3 has 16 amino acids. Trimming cost V 5 bases and J 1 base, with 16 bases left between them. This CDR3 is CASSRDTGRAKNIQYF. In DNA form, the CDR3 reads TGCGCCAGCAGTCGGGATACAGGGAGGGCCAAAAACATTCAGTACTTC.

V gene TRBV5-4 combines with J gene TRBJ2-7; D might be TRBD2 (6 bases). V was shortened by 3 bases and J by 1 base, with 11 bases between the two germline ends. Per germline, CDR1 SGHNT and CDR2 YYREEE (reference sequence). CDR3 length: 14 residues. The CDR3 region is CASSSPGGSYEQYF. The CDR3 DNA reads TGTGCCAGCAGCTCCCCTGGAGGGTCCTACGAGCAGTACTTC.

The gene calls are TRBV28 and TRBJ1-5, with D perhaps matching TRBD1 (6 bases). Trimming stripped 10 bases from V and 4 bases from J, with 11 bases between. Per germline, CDR1 MDHEN and CDR2 SYDVKM. This CDR3 comprises 12 residues. The CDR3 region is CATWTVNQPQHF. The CDR3 nucleotides are TGTGCCACCTGGACAGTTAATCAGCCCCAGCATTTT.

The genes are TRBV29-1 and TRBJ2-1; 7 nucleotides agree with TRBD2. CDR3 length: 13 residues. Germline-derived CDR1 and CDR2 are SQVTM and ANQGSEA. V lost 6 bases and J lost 6; bases outside the gene matches: 8. This CDR3 is CSVNPGTTNEQFF. In nucleotides, the CDR3 is TGCAGCGTAAACCCCGGGACTACCAATGAGCAGTTCTTC.

The rearrangement links TRBV2 to TRBJ2-3; a possible D gene is TRBD1 (6 bases). Germline CDR1 SNHLY, CDR2 FYNNEI. Trimming pared 7 bases from V and 0 bases from J, leaving 14 bases between. The CDR3 is 15 residues long. The CDR3 reads CASISGTKSTDTQYF. The CDR3 region has the DNA TGTGCCAGCATTTCCGGGACAAAGAGCACAGATACGCAGTATTTT.

V gene TRBV7-3 combines with J gene TRBJ2-2, with TRBD1 matching 11 bases. CDR3 size: 17 residues. Germline CDR1 is SGHTA and CDR2 is FQGTGA. Trimming took 1 base from V and 8 from J; bases not matched to a gene: 9. The CDR3 sequence is CASSLNERTGGRGELFF. The CDR3 DNA sequence: TGTGCCAGCAGCTTAAACGAGAGGACAGGGGGCAGGGGGGAGCTGTTTTTT. The full variable domain, completed using reference TRBV7-3 and TRBJ2-2, is GAGVSQTPSNKVTEKGKYVELRCDPISGHTALYWYRQSLGQGPEFLIYFQGTGAADDSGLPNDRFFAVRPEGSVSTLKIQRTERGDSAVYLCASSLNERTGGRGELFFGEGSRLTVL.

The count of this clone is one. The chain employs TRBV2 and TRBJ2-3; 7 nucleotides line up with TRBD1. J was trimmed by 4 bases and V by 8 bases; bases with no gene match: 9. Germline loops: CDR1 SNHLY, CDR2 FYNNEI. The CDR3 length is 14 residues. For the CDR3, the DNA is TGTGCCAGCGCCGACAGGGTTGGCGCAGATACGCAGTATTTT. Translation gives CASADRVGADTQYF. Looking up the rest from reference TRBV2 and TRBJ2-3 gives the full variable domain: EPEVTQTPSHQVTQMGQEVILRCVPISNHLYFYWYRQILGQKVEFLVSFYNNEISEKSEIFDDQFSVERPDGSNFTLKIRSTKLEDSAMYFCASADRVGADTQYFGPGTRLTVL.

The chain joins TRBV4-1 to TRBJ1-4; D is possibly TRBD1 (6 bases). With 1 base removed from V and 8 bases from J, the gap between germline ends came to 17 bases. CDR1 and CDR2 (germline): MGHRA, YSYEKL. The CDR3 is 16 residues long. DNA for the CDR3: TGCGCCAGCAGCCAAGGCCCCCCAGGGGCCAACGAAAAACTGTTTTTT. It encodes CASSQGPPGANEKLFF.